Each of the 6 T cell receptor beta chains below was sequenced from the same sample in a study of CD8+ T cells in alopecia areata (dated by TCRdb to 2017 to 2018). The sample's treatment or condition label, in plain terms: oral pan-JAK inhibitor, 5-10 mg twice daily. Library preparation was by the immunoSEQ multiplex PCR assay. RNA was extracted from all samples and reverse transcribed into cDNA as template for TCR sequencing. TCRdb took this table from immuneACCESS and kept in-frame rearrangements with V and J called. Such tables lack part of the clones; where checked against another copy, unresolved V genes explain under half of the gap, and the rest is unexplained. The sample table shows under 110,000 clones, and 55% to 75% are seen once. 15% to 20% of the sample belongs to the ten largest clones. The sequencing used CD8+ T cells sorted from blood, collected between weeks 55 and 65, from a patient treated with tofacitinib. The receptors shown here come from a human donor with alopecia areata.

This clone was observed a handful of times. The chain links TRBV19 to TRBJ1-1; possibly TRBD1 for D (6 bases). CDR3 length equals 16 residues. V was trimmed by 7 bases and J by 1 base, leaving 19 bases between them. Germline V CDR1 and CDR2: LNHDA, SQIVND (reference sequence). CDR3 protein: CASTPIDAGENTEAFF. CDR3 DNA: TGTGCCAGTACCCCAATCGATGCAGGGGAGAACACTGAAGCTTTCTTT.

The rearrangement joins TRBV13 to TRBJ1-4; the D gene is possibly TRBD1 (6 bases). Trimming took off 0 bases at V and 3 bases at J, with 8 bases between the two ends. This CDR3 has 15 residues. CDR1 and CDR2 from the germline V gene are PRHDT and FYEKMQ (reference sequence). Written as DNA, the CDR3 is TGTGCCAGCAGCTTAGGGACAGGTTCTAATGAAAAACTGTTTTTT. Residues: CASSLGTGSNEKLFF. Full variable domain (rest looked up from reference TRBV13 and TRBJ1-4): AAGVIQSPRHLIKEKRETATLKCYPIPRHDTVYWYQQGPGQDPQFLISFYEKMQSDKGSIPDRFSAQQFSDYHSELNMSSLELGDSALYFCASSLGTGSNEKLFFGSGTQLSVL.

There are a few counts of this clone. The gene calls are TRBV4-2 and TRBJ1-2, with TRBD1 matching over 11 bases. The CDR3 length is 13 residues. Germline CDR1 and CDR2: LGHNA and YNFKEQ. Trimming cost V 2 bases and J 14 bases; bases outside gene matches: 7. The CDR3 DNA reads TGTGCCAGCAGCCAAAGGACAGGGGGCCCTCATACCTTC. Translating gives CASSQRTGGPHTF.

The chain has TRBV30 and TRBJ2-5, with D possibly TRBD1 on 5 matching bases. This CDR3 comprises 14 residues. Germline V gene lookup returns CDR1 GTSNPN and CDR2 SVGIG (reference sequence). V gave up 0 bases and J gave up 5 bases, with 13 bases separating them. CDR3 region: CAWSVPQGMETQYF. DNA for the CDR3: TGTGCCTGGAGTGTACCTCAGGGTATGGAGACCCAGTACTTC.

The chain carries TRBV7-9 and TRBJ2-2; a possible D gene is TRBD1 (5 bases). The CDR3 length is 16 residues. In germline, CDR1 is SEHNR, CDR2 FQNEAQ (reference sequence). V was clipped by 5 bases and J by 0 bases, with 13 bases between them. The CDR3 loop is CASSQIGVANTGELFF. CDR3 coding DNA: TGTGCCAGCAGCCAGATAGGGGTGGCGAACACCGGGGAGCTGTTTTTT.

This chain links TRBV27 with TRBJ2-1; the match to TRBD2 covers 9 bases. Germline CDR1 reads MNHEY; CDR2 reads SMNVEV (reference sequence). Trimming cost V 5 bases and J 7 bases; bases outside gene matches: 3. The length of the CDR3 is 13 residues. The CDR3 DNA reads TGTGCCAGCAGTCTAGCGGGGACTAATGAGCAGTTCTTC. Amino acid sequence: CASSLAGTNEQFF.